This is a list of T cell receptor beta chains from one sample in a study of T cell responses to AZD1222 COVID-19 vaccine. Sequencing used immunoSEQ multiplex PCR; TCRdb keeps in-frame clones, though not all of them. The table has around 110,000 clones, roughly nine tenths seen once. Sequenced here: peripheral blood, sampled on day 0 of AZD1222 vaccination. These receptors all stem from an adult in good health. The CDR3 runs from the conserved cysteine through the conserved F or W. D genes are given only for firm matches. For some rows the clone size is stated as once, few or many, or as a class when expanded; others skip it.

D	size	V	J	DNA	CDR3
-	few	TRBV3-1/TRBV3-2	TRBJ2-1	TGTGCCAGCAGCCAAGATGGAGCCCTCCAAGCGGACAGCTCCTACAATGAGCAGTTCTTC	CASSQDGALQADSSYNEQFF
-	-	TRBV6-6	TRBJ2-3	TGTGCCAGCAGTTACTGGGACGGAGACACAGATACGCAGTATTTT	CASSYWDGDTDTQYF
-	-	TRBV2	TRBJ1-2	TGTGCCAGCAGTGAAGAATACAGGGCCGGAGGCTATGGCTACACCTTC	CASSEEYRAGGYGYTF
-	once	TRBV28	TRBJ1-5	TGTGCCAGCAGTCCTCGAGGGGGAGGCAATCAGCCCCAGCATTTT	CASSPRGGGNQPQHF
-	-	TRBV25-1	TRBJ2-7	TGTGCCAGCAGTCAGGGGTACTACGAGCAGTACTTC	CASSQGYYEQYF
-	-	TRBV3-1/TRBV3-2	TRBJ1-1	TGTGCCAGCAGCCACGGGGGCCCCCACCAGATTCGCGCTGAAGCTTTCTTT	CASSHGGPHQIRAEAFF
-	-	TRBV7-2	TRBJ1-2	TGTGCCAGCAGCTTAATTTTCAGGGGCTCATACTATGGCTACACCTTC	CASSLIFRGSYYGYTF
TRBD2	-	TRBV6-5	TRBJ2-6	TGTGCCAGCAGTTACGGGGGGGCTGGGGCCAACGTCCTGACTTTC	CASSYGGAGANVLTF
-	-	TRBV5-4	TRBJ2-1	TGTGCCAGCAGCTTGCTCCATGAGCAGTTCTTC	CASSLLHEQFF
TRBD2	-	TRBV7-2	TRBJ2-7	TGTGCCAGCAGCCCTACAGGCTCCCGACTAGCCCACTACGAGCAGTACTTC	CASSPTGSRLAHYEQYF
-	-	TRBV11-3	TRBJ1-5	TGTGCCAGCAGCTTAGATCAAATGCGTAGCAATCAGCCCCAGCATTTT	CASSLDQMRSNQPQHF
TRBD2	-	TRBV5-8	TRBJ2-3	TGTGCCAGCAGCTTTTGGACTAGCGGAGATACGCAGTATTTT	CASSFWTSGDTQYF
-	-	TRBV28	TRBJ1-1	TGTGCCAGCAGTTTAAGAGACAGGACGGCGACTGAAGCTTTCTTT	CASSLRDRTATEAFF
-	-	TRBV18	TRBJ1-4	TGTGCCAGCTCACCGACAGGAAGTGTTGAAAAACTGTTTTTT	CASSPTGSVEKLFF
-	-	TRBV3-1/TRBV3-2	TRBJ2-6	TGTGCCAGCAGTCATCACCGCTCTGGGGCCAACGTCCTGACTTTC	CASSHHRSGANVLTF
TRBD1	-	TRBV13	TRBJ2-2	TGTGCCAGCAGCCCGCCGGGACAGAACGGGGAGCTGTTTTTT	CASSPPGQNGELFF
-	-	TRBV27	TRBJ2-1	TGTGCCAGCAGAGCCCCAGACCATGAGCAGTTCTTC	CASRAPDHEQFF
-	once	TRBV7-6	TRBJ1-4	TGTGCCAGCAGCTTAGTCCGGAACCTCGAAAAACTGTTTTTT	CASSLVRNLEKLFF
-	-	TRBV6-5	TRBJ1-3	TGTGCCAGCAGTTACCCCACGACTGGAAACACCATATATTTT	CASSYPTTGNTIYF
TRBD1	-	TRBV6-5	TRBJ1-1	TGTGCCAGCAGTTACTCGGGGACAGGGGGCACTGAAGCTTTCTTT	CASSYSGTGGTEAFF
-	once	TRBV28	TRBJ2-1	TGTGCCACCTGGGGGGCGGGCTCCCCCTACAATGAGCAGTTCTTC	CATWGAGSPYNEQFF
-	-	TRBV30	TRBJ1-5	TGTGCCTGGAGTGTCAGTACGTTCGATCAGCCCCAGCATTTT	CAWSVSTFDQPQHF